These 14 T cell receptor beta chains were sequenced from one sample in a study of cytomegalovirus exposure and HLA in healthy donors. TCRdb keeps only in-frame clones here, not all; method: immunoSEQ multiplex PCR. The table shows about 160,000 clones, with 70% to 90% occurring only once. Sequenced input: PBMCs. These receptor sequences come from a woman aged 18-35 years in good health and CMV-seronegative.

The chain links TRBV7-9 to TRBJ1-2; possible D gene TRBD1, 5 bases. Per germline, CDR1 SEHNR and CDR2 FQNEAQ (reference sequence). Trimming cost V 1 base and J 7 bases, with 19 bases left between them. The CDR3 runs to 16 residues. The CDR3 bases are TGTGCCAGCAGCTTAGGGGGGAACGCCGGGCGGGGTGGCTACACCTTC. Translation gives CASSLGGNAGRGGYTF.

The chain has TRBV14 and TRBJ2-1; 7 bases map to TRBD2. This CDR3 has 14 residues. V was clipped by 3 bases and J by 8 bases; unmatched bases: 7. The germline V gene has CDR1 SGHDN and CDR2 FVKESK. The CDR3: CASSHGGSSHEQFF. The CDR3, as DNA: TGTGCCAGCAGCCACGGCGGGAGCAGCCATGAGCAGTTCTTC.

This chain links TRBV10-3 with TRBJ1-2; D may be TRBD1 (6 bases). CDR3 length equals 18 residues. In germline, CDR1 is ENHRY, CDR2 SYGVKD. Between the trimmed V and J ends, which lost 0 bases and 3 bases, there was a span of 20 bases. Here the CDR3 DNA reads TGTGCCATCAGTGAGTCGAGGATAGGCGCAGGGGACCACTATGGCTACACCTTC. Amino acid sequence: CAISESRIGAGDHYGYTF.

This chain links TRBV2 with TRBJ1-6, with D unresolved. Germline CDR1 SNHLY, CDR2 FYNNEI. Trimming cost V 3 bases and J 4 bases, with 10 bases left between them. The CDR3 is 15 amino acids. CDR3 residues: CASSDVGQYNSPLHF. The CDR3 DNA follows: TGTGCCAGCAGTGATGTTGGGCAGTATAATTCACCCCTCCACTTT. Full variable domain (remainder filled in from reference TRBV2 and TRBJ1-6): EPEVTQTPSHQVTQMGQEVILRCVPISNHLYFYWYRQILGQKVEFLVSFYNNEISEKSEIFDDQFSVERPDGSNFTLKIRSTKLEDSAMYFCASSDVGQYNSPLHFGNGTRLTVT.

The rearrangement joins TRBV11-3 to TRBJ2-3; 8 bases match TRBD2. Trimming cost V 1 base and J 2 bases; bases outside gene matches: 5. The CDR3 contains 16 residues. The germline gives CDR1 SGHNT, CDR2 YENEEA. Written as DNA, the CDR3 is TGTGCCAGCAGCTTAGGAGCGGGGGCCGTCACAGATACGCAGTATTTT. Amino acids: CASSLGAGAVTDTQYF.

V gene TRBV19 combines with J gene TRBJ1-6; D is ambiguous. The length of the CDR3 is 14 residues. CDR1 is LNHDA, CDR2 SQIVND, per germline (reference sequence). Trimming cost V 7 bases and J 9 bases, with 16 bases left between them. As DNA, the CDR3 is TGTGCCAGTAAGAGGTACTCCTTTGGTTCACCCCTCCACTTT. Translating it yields CASKRYSFGSPLHF.

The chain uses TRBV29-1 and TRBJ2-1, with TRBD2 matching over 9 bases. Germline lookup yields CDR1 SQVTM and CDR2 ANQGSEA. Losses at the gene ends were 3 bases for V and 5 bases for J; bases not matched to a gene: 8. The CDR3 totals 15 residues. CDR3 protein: CSVDGLAGPDNEQFF. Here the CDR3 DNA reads TGCAGCGTTGACGGGCTAGCGGGACCAGACAATGAGCAGTTCTTC.

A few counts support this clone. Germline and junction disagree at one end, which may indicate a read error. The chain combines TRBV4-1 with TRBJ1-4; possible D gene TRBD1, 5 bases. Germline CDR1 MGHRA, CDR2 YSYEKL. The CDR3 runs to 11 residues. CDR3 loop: CASSRGPIVVF. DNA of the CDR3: TGCGCCAGCAGCCGGGGCCCGATAGTGGTATTT.

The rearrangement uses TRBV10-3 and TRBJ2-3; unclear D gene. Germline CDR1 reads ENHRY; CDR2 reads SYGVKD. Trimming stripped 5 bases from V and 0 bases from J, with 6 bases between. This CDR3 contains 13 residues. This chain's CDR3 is CAISSTSTDTQYF. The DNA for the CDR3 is TGTGCCATCAGTTCGACTAGCACAGATACGCAGTATTTT.

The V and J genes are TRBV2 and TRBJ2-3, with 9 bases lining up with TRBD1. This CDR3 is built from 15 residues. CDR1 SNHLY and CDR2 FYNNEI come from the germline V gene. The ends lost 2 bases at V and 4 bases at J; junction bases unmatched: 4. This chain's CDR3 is CASSETGGRSDTQYF. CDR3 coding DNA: TGTGCCAGCAGTGAAACAGGGGGCAGGTCAGATACGCAGTATTTT. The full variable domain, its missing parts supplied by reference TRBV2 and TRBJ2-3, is EPEVTQTPSHQVTQMGQEVILRCVPISNHLYFYWYRQILGQKVEFLVSFYNNEISEKSEIFDDQFSVERPDGSNFTLKIRSTKLEDSAMYFCASSETGGRSDTQYFGPGTRLTVL.

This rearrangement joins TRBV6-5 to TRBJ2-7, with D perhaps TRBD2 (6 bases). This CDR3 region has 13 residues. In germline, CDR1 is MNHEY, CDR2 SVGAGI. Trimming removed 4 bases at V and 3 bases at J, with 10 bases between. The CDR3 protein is CASSFGLSYEQYF. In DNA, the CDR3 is TGTGCCAGCAGTTTTGGACTAAGCTACGAGCAGTACTTC.

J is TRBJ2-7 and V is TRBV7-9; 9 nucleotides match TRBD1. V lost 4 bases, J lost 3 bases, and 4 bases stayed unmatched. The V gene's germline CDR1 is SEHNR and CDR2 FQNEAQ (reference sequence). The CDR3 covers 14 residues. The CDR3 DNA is TGTGCCAGCAGCTCCGGGACAGGGTTCTACGAGCAGTACTTC. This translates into CASSSGTGFYEQYF.

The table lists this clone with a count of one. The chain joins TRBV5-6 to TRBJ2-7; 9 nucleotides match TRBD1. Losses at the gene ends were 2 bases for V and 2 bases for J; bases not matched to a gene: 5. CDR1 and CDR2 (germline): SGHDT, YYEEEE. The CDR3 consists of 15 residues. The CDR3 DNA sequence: TGTGCCAGCAGCTTCGGACAGGGGAGCACCTACGAGCAGTACTTC. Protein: CASSFGQGSTYEQYF. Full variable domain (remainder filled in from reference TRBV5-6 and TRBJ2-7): DAGVTQSPTHLIKTRGQQVTLRCSPKSGHDTVSWYQQALGQGPQFIFQYYEEEERQRGNFPDRFSGHQFPNYSSELNVNALLLGDSALYLCASSFGQGSTYEQYFGPGTRLTVT.

This CDR3 reads CASSLNLEAFF. CDR3 sequence (DNA): TGTGCCAGCAGCTTAAACTTAGAAGCTTTCTTT. The chain combines TRBV11-2 with TRBJ1-1; D ambiguous. This CDR3 region has 11 residues. CDR1 and CDR2 (germline): SGHAT, FQNNGV. V gave up 2 bases and J gave up 8 bases, with 6 bases separating them.